This TCR beta chain was recovered during a study of memory CD4+ T cells and cytomegalovirus serostatus. With respect to this clone: As yet, its antigen is unknown.

Single viable CD3+CD4+CD8-CD45RO+ cells were sorted as the memory CD4+ T cells. Study-wide results and limits: Median bootstrapped AUC for CMV status was approximately 0.94 originally, 0.9 to 0.93 US-trained.

V was clipped by 3 bases and J by 3 bases, with 3 bases between them. The V gene's germline CDR1 is SGHTA and CDR2 FQGNSA. The CDR3 loop spans 13 amino acids. The repertoire was sequenced with immunoSEQ multiplex PCR; TCRdb's copy has only in-frame clones and lacks some. Of about 25,000 clones listed, around three quarters are singletons. The TCR sequence derives from an adult in good health and CMV-seronegative. The sequenced sample consisted of memory CD4+ T cells from blood. J is TRBJ1-6 and V is TRBV7-2; D remains ambiguous. DNA for the CDR3: TGTGCCAGCAGCTTCGACTATAATTCACCCCTCCACTTT. This sequence encodes CASSFDYNSPLHF.